These 32 T cell receptor beta chains came from one sample sequenced in a study of blood T cell repertoires in COVID-19. The repertoire was sequenced with immunoSEQ multiplex PCR; TCRdb's copy has only in-frame clones and lacks some. The repertoire holds around 270,000 clones, more than 90% seen once, with approximately 2.6% in the top ten. Sequencing used peripheral blood. Receptors were obtained from a person under 35 with COVID-19, enrolled during active disease.

The DNA of the CDR3 is TGTGCCAGCAGCTTAGACAGGATGAACACTGAAGCTTTCTTT. This codes for CASSLDRMNTEAFF. This chain connects TRBV5-6 to TRBJ1-1, with D perhaps TRBD1 (6 bases). The CDR3 consists of 14 residues. The V end lost 2 bases, the J end lost 0 bases, and 8 bases lay between the germline ends. Germline V gene data show CDR1 as SGHDT and CDR2 as YYEEEE.

The rearrangement joins TRBV7-9 to TRBJ2-1; 7 bases map to TRBD2. The V segment lost 1 base and the J segment 5 bases; nucleotides outside the gene matches: 2. CDR3 length: 14 residues. In germline, CDR1 is SEHNR, CDR2 FQNEAQ (reference sequence). This CDR3 reads CASSLDGGNNEQFF. The DNA of the CDR3 is TGTGCCAGCAGCTTAGACGGGGGGAACAATGAGCAGTTCTTC.

The chain combines TRBV4-2 with TRBJ1-1; weak D call: TRBD1 (6 bases). Germline loops: CDR1 LGHNA, CDR2 YNFKEQ. V gave up 0 bases and J gave up 3 bases, with 11 bases separating them. This CDR3 is 15 amino acids long. Here the CDR3 DNA reads TGTGCCAGCAGCCAAGAAGGCAGGGGAGACACTGAAGCTTTCTTT. It codes for CASSQEGRGDTEAFF.

This clone is a singleton in its sample. The V call is TRBV29-1, the J call TRBJ2-4, with a weak D call TRBD1 (6 bases). Germline CDR1 reads SQVTM; CDR2 reads ANQGSEA. The CDR3 has 15 amino acids. V was shortened by 0 bases and J by 3 bases, with 12 bases between the two germline ends. The CDR3 is CSVEDRGMVKNIQYF. The CDR3 DNA reads TGCAGCGTTGAAGACAGGGGAATGGTCAAAAACATTCAGTACTTC.

This rearrangement joins TRBV5-1 to TRBJ1-3; D is undetermined. The germline gives CDR1 SGHRS, CDR2 YFSETQ. CDR3 length equals 13 residues. The germline V and J ends were trimmed by 2 bases and 9 bases, with 12 bases remaining between them. CDR3 DNA sequence: TGCGCCAGCAGCTTAGCGGAAAGGAGCACCATATATTTT. Its translation is CASSLAERSTIYF.

J is TRBJ2-7 and V is TRBV27; D not resolved. CDR1 and CDR2 (germline): MNHEY, SMNVEV (reference sequence). The CDR3 covers 14 residues. Trimming removed 6 bases from V and 0 bases from J, with 12 bases in between. This CDR3 reads CASRRRDTSYEQYF. The CDR3 DNA sequence: TGTGCCAGCAGGAGACGCGACACCTCCTACGAGCAGTACTTC.

This sequence joins TRBV5-1 and TRBJ1-4; a weak D match, TRBD1 (6 bases). The CDR3 sequence is 17 residues long. V lost 2 bases to trimming and J lost 5 bases, with 19 bases between them. The germline gives CDR1 SGHRS, CDR2 YFSETQ. CDR3 sequence reads: CASSLQPGQRVNEKLFF. The CDR3 nucleotides read TGCGCCAGCAGCTTACAACCAGGACAGAGAGTCAATGAAAAACTGTTTTTT.

The genes are TRBV19 and TRBJ1-1; a possible D gene is TRBD1 (5 bases). Per germline, CDR1 LNHDA and CDR2 SQIVND (reference sequence). V shed 8 bases and J shed 5 bases, with 15 bases lying between them. The CDR3 covers 13 residues. The CDR3 bases are TGTGCCAGTCTAAAACGGGGGGAGACTGAAGCTTTCTTT. Amino acid sequence: CASLKRGETEAFF.

V usage is TRBV5-1 and J usage is TRBJ2-1, with D possibly being TRBD1 (6 bases). With 0 bases removed from V and 3 bases from J, the gap between germline ends came to 10 bases. The V gene's germline CDR1 is SGHRS and CDR2 YFSETQ. This CDR3 is built from 15 residues. CDR3 amino acids: CASSLGQVFYNEQFF. CDR3 DNA sequence: TGCGCCAGCAGCTTGGGACAGGTCTTCTACAATGAGCAGTTCTTC.

This clone was counted once. CDR3: CARSPGHPDSNTEAFF. As DNA, the CDR3 is TGTGCCAGAAGCCCGGGACACCCAGACTCGAACACTGAAGCTTTCTTT. The chain recombines TRBV7-5 with TRBJ1-1; the D call TRBD1 from the table was never checked on the DNA. TRBV7-5 is a listed pseudogene. The CDR3 totals 16 residues.

The V and J genes are TRBV7-3 and TRBJ2-7; TRBD1 aligns across 11 bases. Germline trimming cut 5 bases from V and 5 bases from J; bases unmatched to any gene: 5. The CDR3 has 14 amino acids. Germline CDR1 is SGHTA and CDR2 is FQGTGA. CDR3 sequence (DNA): TGTGCCAGCAGCCAAGCGGGACAGGGGGACGAGCAGTACTTC. Its protein is CASSQAGQGDEQYF. Full variable domain (remainder filled in from reference TRBV7-3 and TRBJ2-7): GAGVSQTPSNKVTEKGKYVELRCDPISGHTALYWYRQSLGQGPEFLIYFQGTGAADDSGLPNDRFFAVRPEGSVSTLKIQRTERGDSAVYLCASSQAGQGDEQYFGPGTRLTVT.

This clone showed up just once. The chain carries TRBV4-2 and TRBJ2-1, with 8 bases aligning to TRBD2. The CDR3 spans 16 residues. Germline lookup yields CDR1 LGHNA and CDR2 YNFKEQ. Germline trimming cut 0 bases from V and 4 bases from J; bases unmatched to any gene: 5. CDR3 nucleotides: TGTGCCAGCAGCCAAGATGACGCGGGAGGTTACAATGAGCAGTTCTTC. Translation gives CASSQDDAGGYNEQFF.

The chain recombines TRBV6-1 with TRBJ2-2, with a possible D match to TRBD2 (5 bases). Per germline, CDR1 MNHNS and CDR2 SASEGT. Trimming took 2 bases from V and 7 from J, leaving 8 bases between them. The CDR3 consists of 13 residues. CDR3 sequence: CASSERRGGELFF. The CDR3 coding sequence is TGTGCCAGCAGTGAACGACGGGGCGGGGAGCTGTTTTTT.

The rearrangement joins TRBV3-1 (or the pseudogene TRBV3-2) to TRBJ1-2, with D uncertain. Germline loops: CDR1 LGHDT, CDR2 YNNKEL (reference sequence). CDR3 size: 11 residues. Trimming shortened V by 5 bases and J by 7 bases, and 8 bases separated the two germline ends. The CDR3 bases are TGTGCCAGCAGCTCAGTACGTGGCTACACCTTC. The encoded protein is CASSSVRGYTF.

The rearrangement uses TRBV9 and TRBJ2-1, with D maybe TRBD1 (5 bases). Trimming shortened V by 3 bases and J by 0 bases, and 19 bases separated the two germline ends. CDR1 and CDR2 from the germline V gene are SGDLS and YYNGEE. The CDR3 extends over 18 amino acids. CDR3 amino acids: CASSAAWTSLDSYNEQFF. The CDR3 DNA is TGTGCCAGCAGCGCAGCGTGGACATCCTTAGACTCCTACAATGAGCAGTTCTTC.

The rearrangement joins TRBV2 to TRBJ2-7; weak D call: TRBD1 (6 bases). V dropped 7 bases and J dropped 3 bases, with 16 bases sitting between them. CDR1 is SNHLY and CDR2 is FYNNEI in the germline V gene. The CDR3 spans 14 residues. The CDR3 region has the DNA TGTGCCAGCATCCCGTACAGGGCGATCTACGAGCAGTACTTC. Protein sequence: CASIPYRAIYEQYF.

J is TRBJ2-5 and V is TRBV6-2 or TRBV6-3, with a possible D match to TRBD2 (6 bases). This CDR3 is 14 amino acids long. Germline V gene lookup returns CDR1 MNHEY and CDR2 SVGEGT. V lost 6 bases, J lost 6 bases, and 17 bases lay in between. The CDR3 loop is CASSRGLAMKTQYF. CDR3 coding DNA: TGTGCCAGCAGCCGAGGCCTAGCGATGAAGACCCAGTACTTC.

V and J are TRBV25-1 and TRBJ2-1, with D perhaps TRBD1 (5 bases). This CDR3 contains 18 residues. With 5 bases removed from V and 0 bases from J, the gap between germline ends came to 20 bases. Germline CDR1 is MGHDK and CDR2 is SYGVNS. DNA for the CDR3: TGTGCCAGCAGTTACTCTACCGACAGCCCATACTCCTACAATGAGCAGTTCTTC. Protein sequence: CASSYSTDSPYSYNEQFF.

The chain joins TRBV27 to TRBJ2-7; TRBD2 matches at 8 bases. This CDR3 spans 14 amino acids. With 4 bases clipped from V and 5 bases from J, the junction kept 7 bases outside the gene matches. The germline gives CDR1 MNHEY, CDR2 SMNVEV (reference sequence). The CDR3 sequence: CASSSAGEWDEQYF. The CDR3 DNA sequence: TGTGCCAGCAGTTCAGCGGGAGAATGGGACGAGCAGTACTTC.

This clone was seen just once. J is TRBJ1-5 and V is TRBV27; D may be TRBD1 (5 bases). This CDR3 has 16 residues. V was cut by 3 bases and J by 6 bases, with 18 bases left in between. Germline assignment: CDR1 MNHEY and CDR2 SMNVEV (reference sequence). For the CDR3, the DNA is TGTGCCAGCAGTTTCGGGAGGGGAGGTGGGAGTCAGCCCCAGCATTTT. It translates to CASSFGRGGGSQPQHF.

CDR3 sequence: CASSPGGVGETQYF. CDR3 in DNA: TGTGCCAGCAGCCCCGGCGGGGTTGGAGAGACCCAGTACTTC. The chain has TRBV9 and TRBJ2-5; D may be TRBD2 (6 bases). V lost 4 bases, J lost 4 bases, and 14 bases lay in between. The germline V gene has CDR1 SGDLS and CDR2 YYNGEE. The CDR3 is 14 residues long.

V gene TRBV5-1 combines with J gene TRBJ2-1; a possible D gene is TRBD2 (5 bases). Germline CDR1 is SGHRS and CDR2 is YFSETQ. The CDR3 sequence is 13 residues long. Deletions cut 0 bases from V and 6 bases from J, with 7 bases between. The CDR3 nucleotides read TGCGCCAGCAGCTTGGACGGGATCAATGAGCAGTTCTTC. It encodes CASSLDGINEQFF.

As concerns this clone: This same CDR3 is encoded by further DNA sequences in the sample. The chain combines TRBV19 with TRBJ2-1; D is possibly TRBD2 (7 bases). CDR1 is LNHDA, CDR2 SQIVND, per germline (reference sequence). This CDR3 has 15 residues. The V gene lost 6 bases and the J gene lost 1 base, with 13 bases spanning the gap. The CDR3 is CASSRGGSSYNEQFF. CDR3 in DNA: TGTGCCAGTAGCAGGGGCGGGAGTTCCTACAATGAGCAGTTCTTC. Full variable domain (outside the CDR3, taken from reference TRBV19 and TRBJ2-1): DGGITQSPKYLFRKEGQNVTLSCEQNLNHDAMYWYRQDPGQGLRLIYYSQIVNDFQKGDIAEGYSVSREKKESFPLTVTSAQKNPTAFYLCASSRGGSSYNEQFFGPGTRLTVL.

The chain links TRBV4-1 to TRBJ2-7, with D uncertain. The V end lost 1 base, the J end lost 7 bases, and 11 bases lay between the germline ends. The germline gives CDR1 MGHRA, CDR2 YSYEKL. CDR3 length: 13 amino acids. The CDR3 is CASSQVANREQYF. CDR3 DNA sequence: TGCGCCAGCAGCCAAGTCGCAAATCGGGAGCAGTACTTC.

This clone appeared a single time. The chain links TRBV4-1 to TRBJ2-7; 8 positions match TRBD1. This CDR3 has 15 residues. V lost 2 bases to trimming and J lost 5 bases; unmatched junction nucleotides: 8. Germline-derived CDR1 and CDR2 are MGHRA and YSYEKL. The CDR3 region is CASSQRRGREDEQYF. DNA for the CDR3: TGCGCCAGCAGCCAACGCAGGGGGCGCGAGGACGAGCAGTACTTC.

This clone has a single count. The J gene is TRBJ2-5, the V gene TRBV24-1; 10 nucleotides line up with TRBD2. The CDR3 runs to 17 residues. The germline gives CDR1 KGHDR, CDR2 SFDVKD. After removal of 3 bases from V and 1 base from J, the junction contained 7 bases not matched to a gene. The CDR3 loop is CATSDPSGRAAQETQYF. Here the CDR3 DNA reads TGTGCCACCAGTGATCCCAGCGGGAGGGCCGCCCAAGAGACCCAGTACTTC.

This CDR3 is CASSILAGVNTGELFF. The CDR3 bases are TGTGCCAGTAGTATACTAGCGGGTGTGAACACCGGGGAGCTGTTTTTT. J is TRBJ2-2 and V is TRBV19; TRBD2 aligns across 8 bases. Trimming took 2 bases from V and 1 from J; bases not matched to a gene: 3. In germline, CDR1 is LNHDA, CDR2 SQIVND (reference sequence). This CDR3 region has 16 residues. Filled out from reference TRBV19 and TRBJ2-2, the complete variable domain reads DGGITQSPKYLFRKEGQNVTLSCEQNLNHDAMYWYRQDPGQGLRLIYYSQIVNDFQKGDIAEGYSVSREKKESFPLTVTSAQKNPTAFYLCASSILAGVNTGELFFGEGSRLTVL.

The chain recombines TRBV27 with TRBJ1-4; D ambiguous. Germline CDR1 and CDR2: MNHEY and SMNVEV (reference sequence). Trimming cost V 1 base and J 1 base, with 7 bases left between them. The CDR3 consists of 15 residues. Written as DNA, the CDR3 is TGTGCCAGCAGTTTATTGGGAGAAACTAATGAAAAACTGTTTTTT. Translated, it gives CASSLLGETNEKLFF.

This sequence joins TRBV12-3 or TRBV12-4 and TRBJ2-1; D gene uncertain. The length of the CDR3 is 13 residues. V was trimmed by 3 bases and J by 6 bases, leaving 9 bases between them. This CDR3 is CASSFYRGNEQFF. CDR3 sequence (DNA): TGTGCCAGCAGTTTCTATAGAGGCAATGAGCAGTTCTTC.

In this sample, this clone turned up once. The V gene is TRBV4-1, the J gene TRBJ2-5, with TRBD1 matching 10 bases. The V gene's germline CDR1 is MGHRA and CDR2 YSYEKL. V shed 4 bases and J 6 bases; nucleotides not matched to a gene: 8. The CDR3 sequence is 15 residues long. The CDR3 DNA follows: TGCGCCAGCAGCCCCGGGACAGGGGAGAGACAGACCCAGTACTTC. It yields the protein CASSPGTGERQTQYF.

The genes are TRBV7-9 and TRBJ2-1; possible D gene TRBD2, 5 bases. Trimming cost V 5 bases and J 4 bases, with 9 bases left between them. The germline V gene has CDR1 SEHNR and CDR2 FQNEAQ (reference sequence). This CDR3 has 13 amino acids. The CDR3 here is CASSGSVYNEQFF. The CDR3 coding sequence is TGTGCCAGCAGCGGGAGTGTGTACAATGAGCAGTTCTTC.

The V call is TRBV27, the J call TRBJ2-3, with D possibly matching TRBD1 (6 bases). The CDR3 loop spans 15 amino acids. Trimming stripped 7 bases from V and 5 bases from J, with 19 bases between. Germline CDR1 MNHEY, CDR2 SMNVEV (reference sequence). CDR3 sequence reads: CASIGENLGGDTQYF. The CDR3 DNA is TGTGCCAGCATAGGCGAAAACCTAGGGGGAGATACGCAGTATTTT.